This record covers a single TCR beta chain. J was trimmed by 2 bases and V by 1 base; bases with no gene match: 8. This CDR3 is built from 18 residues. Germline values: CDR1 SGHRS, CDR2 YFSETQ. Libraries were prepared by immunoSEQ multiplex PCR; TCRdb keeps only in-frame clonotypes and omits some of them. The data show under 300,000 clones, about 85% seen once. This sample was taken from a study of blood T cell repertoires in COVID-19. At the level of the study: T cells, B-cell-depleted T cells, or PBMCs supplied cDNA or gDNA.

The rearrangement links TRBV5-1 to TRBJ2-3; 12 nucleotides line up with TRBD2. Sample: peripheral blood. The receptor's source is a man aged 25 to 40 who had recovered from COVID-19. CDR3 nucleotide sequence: TGCGCCAGCAGCTTGAAGACTAGCGGGGGTGGGGCCACAGATACGCAGTATTTT. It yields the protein CASSLKTSGGGATDTQYF.